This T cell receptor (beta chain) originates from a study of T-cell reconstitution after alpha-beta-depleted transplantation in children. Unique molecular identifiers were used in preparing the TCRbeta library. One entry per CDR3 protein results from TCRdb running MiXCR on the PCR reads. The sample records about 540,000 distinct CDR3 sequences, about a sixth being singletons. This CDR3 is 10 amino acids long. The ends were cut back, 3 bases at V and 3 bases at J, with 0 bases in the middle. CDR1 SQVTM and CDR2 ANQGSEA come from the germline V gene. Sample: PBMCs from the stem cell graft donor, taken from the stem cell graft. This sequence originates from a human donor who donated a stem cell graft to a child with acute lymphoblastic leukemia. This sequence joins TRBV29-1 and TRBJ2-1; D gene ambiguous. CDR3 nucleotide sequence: TGCAGCGTTGACTACAATGAGCAGTTCTTC. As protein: CSVDYNEQFF.